Listed here are 9 T cell receptor beta chains from one sample, sequenced in a study of T cell clonality in common variable immunodeficiency (dated by TCRdb to the mid-2010s). Libraries were made using the immunoSEQ multiplex PCR assay. This immuneACCESS table, as held by TCRdb, lists in-frame sequences with V and J called but not all clones. Of the missing ones, under half trace to an unresolved V gene in checked studies; the others have no known cause. Here the sample lists around 30,000 clones, none seen once only. 3.8% of the sample goes to the ten largest clones. Sequencing input: peripheral blood mononuclear cells. These receptor sequences come from a person aged 18 to 75 in good health.

This clone was seen more than once but under ten times. An end of the junction differs from the germline gene, which may be a read error. With the read ending 3 residues before the CDR3 end, the germline J gene is used to fill in that end. The chain links TRBV7-7 to TRBJ2-3; D uncertain. Germline V CDR1 and CDR2: SSHAT, FNYEAQ (reference sequence). The CDR3 runs to 13 residues. This CDR3 is CASSLSYQETQYF. Incomplete CDR3 DNA: TGTGCTAGCAGCTTAAGCTACCAAGAGACG.

In its sample, this clone was seen a few times. The CDR3 end lies 3 residues beyond the end of the read and is filled in from the germline J gene. The chain carries TRBV5-1 and TRBJ1-2, with D unclear. From germline, CDR1 is SGHRS and CDR2 YFSETQ. The CDR3 totals 15 residues. CDR3 protein: CASSLAHDRRYDYTF. CDR3 DNA (partial): TGCGCCAGCAGCTTGGCCCATGATCGCAGGTACGAC.

This clone came up many times. The read ends 3 residues before the CDR3 terminus; that terminus is restored from the germline J gene. This sequence joins TRBV7-9 and TRBJ2-7; D gene ambiguous. V was clipped by 5 bases and J by 5 bases, with 13 bases between them. Germline V gene data show CDR1 as SEHNR and CDR2 as FQNEAQ (reference sequence). The CDR3 has 13 residues. The CDR3 bases that were read are TGTGCCAGCAGCGAAGTTGTCACGGACGAG. It is translated as CASSEVVTDE. The complete CDR3 reads CASSEVVTDEQYF.

This clone was found many times. The sequenced fragment ends 3 residues before the CDR3 boundary, so the rest is inferred from the germline J gene. The chain is built from TRBV5-1 and TRBJ1-5, with D possibly being TRBD1 (6 bases). CDR3 size: 16 residues. Per germline, CDR1 SGHRS and CDR2 YFSETQ. Trimming stripped 3 bases from V and 7 bases from J, with 20 bases between. Here the CDR3 reads CASSSGDTGPGQPQHF. The sequenced CDR3 bases are TGCGCCAGCAGCTCAGGTGACACAGGGCCAGGGCAGCCC.

Many counts were recorded for this clone. The read falls 3 residues short of the CDR3 end, and the missing part is taken from the germline J gene. The gene calls are TRBV18 and TRBJ2-2, with 8 nucleotides matching TRBD1. With 6 bases clipped from V and 4 bases from J, the junction kept 4 bases outside the gene matches. The CDR3 runs to 14 residues. From germline, CDR1 is KGHSH and CDR2 LQKENI. The sequenced part of the CDR3 DNA is TGTGCCAGCTCGGACAGGGTGAGCACCGGGGAG. It specifies CASSDRVSTGE. The whole CDR3 is CASSDRVSTGELFF.

In this sample, this clone turned up many times. The sequence runs out 3 residues before the end of the CDR3; the remainder is reconstructed from the germline J gene. The V and J genes are TRBV5-1 and TRBJ2-3; 11 bases map to TRBD1. Germline V gene sequence: CDR1 SGHRS, CDR2 YFSETQ. The CDR3 runs to 16 residues. CDR3 in amino acids: CASNPDGTGGRETQYF. The part of the CDR3 DNA that was read is TGCGCCAGCAACCCCGACGGGACAGGGGGTAGAGAGACG.

At least ten counts were recorded for this clone. The read ends 3 residues shy of where the CDR3 ends; the end is completed using the germline J gene. V gene TRBV20-1 combines with J gene TRBJ2-7; D possibly matches TRBD1 or TRBD2 (5 bases each). V lost 5 bases and J 3 bases, leaving 11 bases between the germline ends. The CDR3 consists of 12 residues. Germline V gene lookup returns CDR1 DFQATT and CDR2 SNEGSKA (reference sequence). Incomplete CDR3 DNA: TGCAGTGCTGGGAGACAGATCTACGAG. Translated, it gives CSAGRQIYE. The entire CDR3 protein is CSAGRQIYEQYF.

This clone was counted only a few times. Read sequence stops 3 residues before the CDR3 end, and the germline J gene provides the missing end. This chain uses TRBV7-6 with TRBJ1-2; a possible D gene is TRBD1 (5 bases). Germline lookup yields CDR1 SGHVS and CDR2 FNYEAQ. This CDR3 spans 15 amino acids. The CDR3 here is CASSLVAGEPYDYTF. The part of the CDR3 DNA that was read is TGTGCCAGCAGCTTAGTAGCGGGGGAGCCCTACGAC.

This clone was counted many times. From the germline J gene comes the end of the CDR3, since the read stops 3 residues before it. This chain links TRBV7-9 with TRBJ2-7; TRBD1 agrees at 7 bases. The length of the CDR3 is 13 residues. The germline V gene has CDR1 SEHNR and CDR2 FQNEAQ (reference sequence). J gave up 4 bases and V 3 bases, and 3 bases lay outside the gene matches. The CDR3 DNA, read in part, is TGTGCCAGCAGCTTGACAGGGACGTACGAG. Translating gives CASSLTGTYE. The CDR3 in its entirety is CASSLTGTYEQYF.